Listed below are T cell receptor beta chains from one sample, sequenced in a study of T cell responses to AZD1222 COVID-19 vaccine. The repertoire was sequenced with immunoSEQ multiplex PCR; TCRdb's copy has only in-frame clones and lacks some. The sample has about 130,000 clones, 75% to 90% seen once. Sample: peripheral blood, taken on day 0 of AZD1222 vaccination. The origin of the receptors is an adult in good health. CDR3s include the opening cysteine and the closing phenylalanine or tryptophan. A D gene is named only where the DNA matches it firmly. Size is omitted from some rows. Given values are once, few, many or a class for expanded clones.

d_call	v_call	j_call	clone_size	cdr3_length	cdr3_aa	cdr3_nt
-	TRBV7-2	TRBJ1-2	-	13	CASSRAGLYGYTF	TGTGCCAGCAGCAGGGCAGGGCTCTATGGCTACACCTTC
-	TRBV19	TRBJ1-2	-	12	CASSTRQAPYTF	TGTGCCAGTAGTACCCGACAGGCTCCCTACACCTTC
-	TRBV5-5	TRBJ1-1	-	15	CASSLSSQGNTEAFF	TGTGCCAGCAGCTTGTCAAGTCAGGGGAACACTGAAGCTTTCTTT
TRBD1	TRBV9	TRBJ1-4	-	16	CASSVAEGQGAEKLFF	TGTGCCAGCAGCGTAGCCGAGGGGCAGGGGGCTGAAAAACTGTTTTTT
-	TRBV28	TRBJ2-3	-	14	CASARPTSTDTQYF	TGTGCCAGCGCCCGTCCAACCAGCACAGATACGCAGTATTTT
TRBD2	TRBV2	TRBJ2-3	-	15	CASSDAAGGGDTQYF	TGTGCCAGCAGTGATGCAGCGGGGGGCGGAGATACGCAGTATTTT
-	TRBV14	TRBJ2-3	-	12	CASSRYTDTQYF	TGTGCCAGCAGCCGGTACACAGATACGCAGTATTTT
-	TRBV7-2	TRBJ2-1	once	16	CASSLVGGGTHNEQFF	TGTGCCAGCAGCTTAGTTGGGGGTGGGACACACAATGAGCAGTTCTTC
TRBD1	TRBV2	TRBJ1-5	-	13	CASSEREGGGQHF	TGTGCCAGCAGTGAACGAGAAGGGGGCGGCCAGCATTTT
TRBD1	TRBV3-1/TRBV3-2	TRBJ1-1	-	14	CASNPGQGNTEAFF	TGTGCCAGCAACCCAGGACAGGGAAACACTGAAGCTTTCTTT